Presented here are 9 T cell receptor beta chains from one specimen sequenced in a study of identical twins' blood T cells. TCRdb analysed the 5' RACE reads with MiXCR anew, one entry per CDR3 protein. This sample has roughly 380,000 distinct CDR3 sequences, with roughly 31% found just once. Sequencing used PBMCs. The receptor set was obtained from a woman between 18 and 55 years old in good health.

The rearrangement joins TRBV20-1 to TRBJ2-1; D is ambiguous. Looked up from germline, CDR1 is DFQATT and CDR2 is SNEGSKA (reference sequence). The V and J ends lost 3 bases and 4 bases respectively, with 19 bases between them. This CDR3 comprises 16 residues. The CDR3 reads CSARGSSAYSYNEQFF. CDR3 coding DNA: TGCAGTGCTAGGGGTTCGAGCGCTTACTCTTACAATGAGCAGTTCTTC.

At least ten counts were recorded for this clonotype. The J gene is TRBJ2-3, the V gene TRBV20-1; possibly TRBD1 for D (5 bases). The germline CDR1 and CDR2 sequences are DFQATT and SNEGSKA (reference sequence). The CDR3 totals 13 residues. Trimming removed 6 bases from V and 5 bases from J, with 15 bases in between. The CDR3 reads CSARIRVEDTQYF. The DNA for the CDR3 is TGCAGTGCCAGGATCAGGGTTGAAGATACGCAGTATTTT.

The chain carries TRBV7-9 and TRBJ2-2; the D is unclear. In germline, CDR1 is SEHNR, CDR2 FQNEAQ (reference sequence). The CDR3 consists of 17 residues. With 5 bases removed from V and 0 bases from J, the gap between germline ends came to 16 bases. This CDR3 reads CASSKLSAAANTGELFF. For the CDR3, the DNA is TGTGCCAGCAGCAAGTTGTCAGCAGCCGCGAACACCGGGGAGCTGTTTTTT.

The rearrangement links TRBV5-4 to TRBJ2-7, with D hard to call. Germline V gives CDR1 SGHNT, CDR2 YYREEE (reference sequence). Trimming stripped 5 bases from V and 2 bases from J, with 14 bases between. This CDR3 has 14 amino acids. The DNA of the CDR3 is TGTGCCAGCAGTGCGGATAATGGGCCCTACGAGCAGTACTTC. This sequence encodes CASSADNGPYEQYF.

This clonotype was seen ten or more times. The CDR3 sequence: CSARSTSGYTGGLPNEQFF. CDR3 coding DNA: TGCAGTGCTAGATCCACTAGCGGATATACCGGAGGCCTACCGAATGAGCAGTTCTTC. The rearrangement uses TRBV20-1 and TRBJ2-1, with TRBD2 identical over 8 bases. Germline values: CDR1 DFQATT, CDR2 SNEGSKA (reference sequence). The CDR3 consists of 19 residues. V shed 2 bases and J 7 bases; nucleotides not matched to a gene: 22.

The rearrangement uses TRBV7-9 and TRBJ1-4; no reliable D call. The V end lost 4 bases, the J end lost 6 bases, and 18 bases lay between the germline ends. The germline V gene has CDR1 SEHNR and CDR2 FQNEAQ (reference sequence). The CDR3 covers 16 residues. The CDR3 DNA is TGTGCCAGCAGCTCCCCGGGCCGGGGTCCGGATGAAAAACTGTTTTTT. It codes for CASSSPGRGPDEKLFF.

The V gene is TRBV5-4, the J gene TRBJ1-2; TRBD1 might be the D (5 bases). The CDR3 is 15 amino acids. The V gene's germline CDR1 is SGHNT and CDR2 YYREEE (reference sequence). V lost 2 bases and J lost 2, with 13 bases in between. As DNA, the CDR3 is TGTGCCAGCAGCTTCGGGGGTAAGCCCAACTATGGCTACACCTTC. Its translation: CASSFGGKPNYGYTF.

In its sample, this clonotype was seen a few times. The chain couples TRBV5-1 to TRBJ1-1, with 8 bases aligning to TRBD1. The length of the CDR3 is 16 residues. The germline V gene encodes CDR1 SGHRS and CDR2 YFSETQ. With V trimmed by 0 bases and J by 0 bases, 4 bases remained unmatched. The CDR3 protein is CASSLGGTGLNTEAFF. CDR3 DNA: TGCGCCAGCAGCTTGGGAGGGACAGGACTGAACACTGAAGCTTTCTTT.

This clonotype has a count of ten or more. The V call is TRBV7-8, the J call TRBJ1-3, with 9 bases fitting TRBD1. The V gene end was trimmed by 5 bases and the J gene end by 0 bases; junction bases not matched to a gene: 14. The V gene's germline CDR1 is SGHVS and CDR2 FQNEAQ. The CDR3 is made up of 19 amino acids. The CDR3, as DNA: TGTGCCAGCAGCATAAGTGGGACAGGGATTATGTCCTCTGGAAACACCATATATTTT. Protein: CASSISGTGIMSSGNTIYF. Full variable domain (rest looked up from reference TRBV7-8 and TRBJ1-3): GAGVSQSPRYKVAKRGQDVALRCDPISGHVSLFWYQQALGQGPEFLTYFQNEAQLDKSGLPSDRFFAERPEGSVSTLKIQRTQQEDSAVYLCASSISGTGIMSSGNTIYFGEGSWLTVV.